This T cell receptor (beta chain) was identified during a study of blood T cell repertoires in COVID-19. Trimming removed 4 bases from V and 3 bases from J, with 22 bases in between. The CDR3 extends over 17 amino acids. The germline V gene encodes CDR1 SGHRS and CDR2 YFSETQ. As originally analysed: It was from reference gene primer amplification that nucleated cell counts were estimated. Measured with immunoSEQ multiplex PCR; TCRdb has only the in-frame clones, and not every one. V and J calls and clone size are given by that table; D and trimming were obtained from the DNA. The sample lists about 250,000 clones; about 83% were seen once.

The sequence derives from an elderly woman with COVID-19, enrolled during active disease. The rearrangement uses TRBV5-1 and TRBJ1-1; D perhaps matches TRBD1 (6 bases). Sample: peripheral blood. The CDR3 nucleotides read TGCGCCAGCAGCCCCTCTTTAGCTCCAGGGGTCGACACTGAAGCTTTCTTT. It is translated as CASSPSLAPGVDTEAFF.